The entry below gives a single T cell receptor beta chain sequence along with its context. Its recognized antigen is unknown. Per-nucleotide qualities are absent, and no much larger clonotype sits a single base away. Collaborating institutions collected whole blood in K2EDTA tubes following their own protocols. For TCRbeta analysis, collaborators shipped samples as frozen whole blood, isolated PBMCs, or DNA extracted from either of those sample types. This entry is derived from a study of blood T cell repertoires in COVID-19 (dated by TCRdb to between 2020 and 2021). Regarding the research as a whole: The collaborator samples originated in the United States, Italy and Spain and spanned the acute and convalescent phases of COVID-19. The material from the prospective study consisted of cDNA or gDNA derived from T cells, B-cell-depleted T cells, or PBMCs. Subjects who had been exposed to COVID-19, were actively infected with it, or had recovered from it provided the deeply sampled blood TCRbeta repertoires that made up the dataset. The repertoires were released in a freely available public database intended as a resource for research on the immune response to SARS-CoV-2. The samples were drawn from the first 160 participants of the ongoing ImmuneRACE study and from over 950 subjects provided by 6 global collaborators. A de-identified subject ID, COVID-19 status, age in years and sex were almost always included in the sample metadata. HLA class I and class II types, where available, came from metadata supplied by the sample provider rather than from assay-based typing. General study outcomes and caveats: How much clinical and demographic metadata was included differed by source and by participant, and the metadata was provided uncurated.

The immunoSEQ Assay, a bias-controlled multiplex PCR, was used to amplify TCRbeta CDR3 regions from genomic DNA. The paper's processing steps were these. The number of nucleated cells in each sample was estimated by amplification of reference gene primers within the assay. To quantify the absolute abundance of each unique TCRbeta CDR3 rearrangement, sequence reads were collapsed and filtered. For each sample, productive Simpson clonality was calculated as the square root of Simpson's diversity index across productive rearrangements. TCRdb provides this immuneACCESS table in a form limited to in-frame rearrangements. Some clones are lacking; in checked studies, under half of them reflect an unresolved V gene, and why the rest are absent is not known. That table supplies the V and J calls and clone size; D and trimming were determined from the DNA. In all, the sample holds about 99,000 clones, and 87% of those were seen once. In total, the top ten clones hold around 14% of the sample.

V and J are truncated by 4 bases and 0 bases respectively, leaving an intervening sequence of 13 bases. Its CDR3 holds 15 amino acids, cysteine through phenylalanine. Of all the DNA, just the CDR3 is kept, 45 bases in frame from base 1. CDR1 and CDR2 are drawn from the germline V gene: MDHEN, SYDVKM. The rearranged chain carries TRBV28 and TRBJ2-7; no confident D gene assignment can be made. Source material: peripheral blood. The receptor was derived from a man aged 45 to 65 with acute or convalescent COVID-19. The CDR3 protein: CASSSASSSSYEQYF. The DNA is TGTGCCAGCAGTTCTGCCAGTAGCAGCTCCTACGAGCAGTACTTC.